This TCR beta chain originates from a study of OX40 agonist ivuxolimab in advanced cancers. At the level of the study: Patient treatment consisted of intravenous ivuxolimab administration every 2 weeks at 0.01 to 10 mg/kg.

Data came from immunoSEQ multiplex PCR; TCRdb stores just in-frame clones and leaves some out. The sample records tens of thousands of clones, about nine tenths being singletons. Exclusion of a patient followed from autoimmune disease history or systemic immunosuppression. The CDR3 totals 15 residues. The V gene end was trimmed by 6 bases and the J gene end by 0 bases; junction bases not matched to a gene: 6. Germline V CDR1 and CDR2: SGDLS, YYNGEE. Sequenced material: CD4+ or CD8+ T cells sorted from blood, taken in a trial of the OX40 agonist ivuxolimab. V gene TRBV9 combines with J gene TRBJ2-1, with TRBD2 matching over 7 bases. The TCR sequence derives from an adult with an advanced solid tumor such as melanoma, head and neck, liver or kidney cancer. The CDR3, as DNA: TGTGCCAGCAACGGCGGGAGAAGCTCCTACAATGAGCAGTTCTTC. This codes for CASNGGRSSYNEQFF.